A selection of T cell receptor beta chains follows, all from one sample in a study of T cell responses to AZD1222 COVID-19 vaccine. Produced via immunoSEQ multiplex PCR; TCRdb's table is partial and in-frame only. The table shows under 150,000 clones, with approximately 90% occurring only once. The sequences come from peripheral blood, collected on day 0 of AZD1222 vaccination. Receptors were obtained from an adult in good health. Each CDR3 is given with its conserved first and last residue. The D gene is left open where the match is weak. Clone sizes are given selectively: once, few, many, or a class where the clone is expanded.

j_gene,d_gene,v_gene,abundance,CDR3nt,CDR3aa
TRBJ1-6,.,TRBV9,once,TGTGCCAGCAGCGTAGGAGGGGTAGGGGCTTGGAATTCACCCCTCCACTTT,CASSVGGVGAWNSPLHF
TRBJ1-1,.,TRBV28,.,TGTGCCAGCAGTTCGGGGTCCATGAACACTGAAGCTTTCTTT,CASSSGSMNTEAFF
TRBJ2-7,.,TRBV27,.,TGTGCCAGCCGGAAAGGCGGACTCCCTAGTGAGCAGTACTTC,CASRKGGLPSEQYF
TRBJ1-4,.,TRBV5-8,few,TGTGCCAGCAGCTTATGGGGGGCTAATGAAAAACTGTTTTTT,CASSLWGANEKLFF
TRBJ2-1,TRBD2,TRBV7-9,.,TGTGCCAGCACCCTAGCGGGAGAGTCCTACAATGAGCAGTTCTTC,CASTLAGESYNEQFF
TRBJ2-7,TRBD1,TRBV7-3,.,TGTGCCAGCAGCCTCATTACAGGGGGACAAGAGGGGTCCTACGAGCAGTACTTC,CASSLITGGQEGSYEQYF
TRBJ2-7,.,TRBV6-5,once,TGTGCCAGCACCCGAGTGGGCAGTGGATCCTACGAGCAGTACTTC,CASTRVGSGSYEQYF
TRBJ2-1,TRBD2,TRBV4-2,.,TGTGCCAGCAGCCGGTGGGGACTAGCGGACAATGAGCAGTTCTTC,CASSRWGLADNEQFF
TRBJ1-5,.,TRBV19,.,TGTGCCAGTAGTATCGGTCTTGGCGGCAATCAGCCCCAGCATTTT,CASSIGLGGNQPQHF
TRBJ1-2,.,TRBV3-1/TRBV3-2,.,TGTGCCAGCAGCCAATGGACGGACCCGTATAACTATGGCTACACCTTC,CASSQWTDPYNYGYTF
TRBJ1-2,TRBD1,TRBV29-1,.,TGCAGCGCCGGGGACAGTAACTATGGCTACACCTTC,CSAGDSNYGYTF
TRBJ2-1,TRBD2,TRBV7-8,.,TGTGCCAGCAGCTTAGGTCGGTTGGTGCTAGCGGTATTTTCTAATGAGCAGTTCTTC,CASSLGRLVLAVFSNEQFF
TRBJ2-3,.,TRBV12-3/TRBV12-4,.,TGTGCCAGCACCCCCCCGGGCACAGATACGCAGTATTTT,CASTPPGTDTQYF
TRBJ2-7,.,TRBV14,.,TGTGCCAGCAGCCAAGCCCGCTACGAGCAGTACTTC,CASSQARYEQYF
TRBJ1-1,.,TRBV7-3,.,TGTGCCAGCAGCTCTACCCCATTGGGGTCCGAAGCTTTCTTT,CASSSTPLGSEAFF
TRBJ2-2,TRBD2,TRBV28,.,TGTGCCAGCAGATTCTTAGCGGGTAACACCGGGGAGCTGTTTTTT,CASRFLAGNTGELFF
TRBJ2-1,TRBD2,TRBV7-8,.,TGTGCCAGCAATGGACTAGCGGGAGGCAATGAGCAGTTCTTC,CASNGLAGGNEQFF
TRBJ1-2,.,TRBV19,.,TGTGCCAGTAGTGCCCCGGGATATGGCTACACCTTC,CASSAPGYGYTF
TRBJ2-2,.,TRBV5-6,.,TGTGCCAGCAGGACAGGAAACACCGGGGAGCTGTTTTTT,CASRTGNTGELFF
TRBJ1-1,TRBD1,TRBV5-1,.,TGCGCCAGCAGCTCTCAGGGGGCTAGCACTGAAGCTTTCTTT,CASSSQGASTEAFF
TRBJ2-1,TRBD2,TRBV28,.,TGTGCCAGCACCACATCCGGGACTAGCGGCGTGAATGAGCAGTTCTTC,CASTTSGTSGVNEQFF
TRBJ2-2,.,TRBV6-4,.,TGTGCCAGCAGTGACTCAAAGGTTGGGGAGCTGTTTTTT,CASSDSKVGELFF
TRBJ1-2,TRBD1,TRBV11-2,few,TGTGCCAGCAGCCCTGGACAGGGGTATGGCTACACCTTC,CASSPGQGYGYTF
TRBJ2-6,TRBD2,TRBV24-1,.,TGTGCCACCAGTGATTCTTCGACTAGCGGGGGGGCATCTGGGGCCAACGTCCTGACTTTC,CATSDSSTSGGASGANVLTF
TRBJ2-2,TRBD1,TRBV7-7,.,TGTGCCAGCAGCTTAGTAGGGACAGCCAACACCGGGGAGCTGTTTTTT,CASSLVGTANTGELFF
TRBJ2-1,.,TRBV19,.,TGTGCCAGTAGTATTCTAACGGGATCAAATGAGCAGTTCTTC,CASSILTGSNEQFF
TRBJ1-1,TRBD1,TRBV10-3,.,TGTGCCATCAGTAACCGGGACAGGGACCATCACACTGAAGCTTTCTTT,CAISNRDRDHHTEAFF
TRBJ1-4,TRBD1,TRBV7-9,.,TGTGCCAGCACCCGGGGACAGAATGAAAAACTGTTTTTT,CASTRGQNEKLFF
TRBJ2-7,.,TRBV11-3,.,TGTGCCAGCAGTCGAGGGGGGCAGGGGTACTACGAGCAGTACTTC,CASSRGGQGYYEQYF
TRBJ1-1,.,TRBV28,.,TGTGCCACCAACCGGGTGGGGGCCATCGACACTGAAGCTTTCTTT,CATNRVGAIDTEAFF
TRBJ1-2,TRBD1,TRBV5-1,.,TGCGCCAGCAGCTCGGGGACAGGGGGATATGGCTACACCTTC,CASSSGTGGYGYTF
TRBJ1-5,.,TRBV5-1,.,TGCGCCAGCAGCTTGGACCACTATAGCAATCAGCCCCAGCATTTT,CASSLDHYSNQPQHF
TRBJ1-6,.,TRBV6-2/TRBV6-3,.,TGTGCCAGCAGTTACGATGCGCTGGACAGCGCCTATAATTCACCCCTCCACTTT,CASSYDALDSAYNSPLHF
TRBJ2-7,TRBD2,TRBV15,.,TGTGCCACCAGCAGAGATCTAGCGGGGTACGAGCAGTACTTC,CATSRDLAGYEQYF
TRBJ2-1,TRBD2,TRBV3-1/TRBV3-2,.,TGTGCCAGCAGCCAAGTTGCCTCTAGCGGGAGGTACAATGAGCAGTTCTTC,CASSQVASSGRYNEQFF
TRBJ2-2,.,TRBV24-1,.,TGTGCCACCAAGGGCGGGGCCGGGGAGCTGTTTTTT,CATKGGAGELFF
TRBJ2-7,TRBD1,TRBV19,.,TGTGCCAGTAGTCCGGGACAGGGGTTCGAGCAGTACTTC,CASSPGQGFEQYF
TRBJ2-5,.,TRBV15,.,TGTGCCACCAGCAGCCAACCAGGGTCGAGAGAGACCCAGTACTTC,CATSSQPGSRETQYF
TRBJ2-3,TRBD1,TRBV18,.,TGTGCCAGCTCACTTCTTTCCGGGACAGGGGAGCGGAGAGATACGCAGTATTTT,CASSLLSGTGERRDTQYF
TRBJ2-3,.,TRBV5-1,.,TGCGCCAGCGGGCCTGCAGATACGCAGTATTTT,CASGPADTQYF
TRBJ2-7,.,TRBV19,.,TGTGCCAGTAGCCCCGGGTGGGGCTACGAGCAGTACTTC,CASSPGWGYEQYF
TRBJ1-1,.,TRBV14,.,TGTGCCAGCAGCCGAATCAGGAGAATGAACACTGAAGCTTTCTTT,CASSRIRRMNTEAFF
TRBJ2-2,.,TRBV19,.,TGTGCCAGTAGTCCGGGGACCGAGTACACCGGGGAGCTGTTTTTT,CASSPGTEYTGELFF
TRBJ2-7,.,TRBV12-5,.,TGTGCTAGTGGTGCAGACAGGTTACGACCGTCCGAGCAGTACTTC,CASGADRLRPSEQYF
TRBJ1-6,.,TRBV19,.,TGTGCCAGTGGTGTTGTGGGAGGTAATTCACCCCTCCACTTT,CASGVVGGNSPLHF
TRBJ1-4,.,TRBV5-5,.,TGTGCCAGCAGCCCCCTCGCAACTAATGAAAAACTGTTTTTT,CASSPLATNEKLFF
TRBJ2-1,.,TRBV9,.,TGTGCCAGCAGCGAGAGCGGCAATGAGCAGTTCTTC,CASSESGNEQFF
TRBJ1-4,.,TRBV11-3,.,TGTGCCAGCAGCTTAGGGCGGGGACCGCAGGAAGAAAAACTGTTTTTT,CASSLGRGPQEEKLFF